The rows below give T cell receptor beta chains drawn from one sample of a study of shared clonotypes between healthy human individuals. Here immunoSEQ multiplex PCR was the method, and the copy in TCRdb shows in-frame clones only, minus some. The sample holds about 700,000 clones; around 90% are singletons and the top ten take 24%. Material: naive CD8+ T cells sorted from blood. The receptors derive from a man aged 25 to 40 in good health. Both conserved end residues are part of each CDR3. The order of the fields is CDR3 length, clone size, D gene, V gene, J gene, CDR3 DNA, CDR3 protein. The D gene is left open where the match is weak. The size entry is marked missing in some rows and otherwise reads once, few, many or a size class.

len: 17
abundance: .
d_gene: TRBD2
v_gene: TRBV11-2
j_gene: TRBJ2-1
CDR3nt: TGTGCCAGCAGCCCCCCAAGGGGGACTAGCGGTTACAATGAGCAGTTCTTC
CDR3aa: CASSPPRGTSGYNEQFF

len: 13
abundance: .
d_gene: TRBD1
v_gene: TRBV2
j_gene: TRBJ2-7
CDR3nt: TGTGCCAGCTTAGGGGACAGGGACTTCGAGCAGTACTTC
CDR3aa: CASLGDRDFEQYF

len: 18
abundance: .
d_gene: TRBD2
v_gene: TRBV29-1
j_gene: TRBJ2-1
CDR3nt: TGCAGCGTTGACGATGCGACTAGCGGGAGGGCCCGTTACAATGAGCAGTTCTTC
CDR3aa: CSVDDATSGRARYNEQFF

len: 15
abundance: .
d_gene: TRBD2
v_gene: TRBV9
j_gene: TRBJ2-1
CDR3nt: TGTGCCAGCAGCTTAGCGGGGGACTCCTACAATGAGCAGTTCTTC
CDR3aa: CASSLAGDSYNEQFF

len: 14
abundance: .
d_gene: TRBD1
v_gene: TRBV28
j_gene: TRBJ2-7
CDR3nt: TGTGCCAGCAGTTTTCCGGGACAGGGCAACGAGCAGTACTTC
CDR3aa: CASSFPGQGNEQYF

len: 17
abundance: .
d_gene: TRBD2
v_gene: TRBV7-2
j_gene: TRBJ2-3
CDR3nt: TGTGCCAGCAGCTCAATCTCCGTGACTAGCAGCACAGATACGCAGTATTTT
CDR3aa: CASSSISVTSSTDTQYF

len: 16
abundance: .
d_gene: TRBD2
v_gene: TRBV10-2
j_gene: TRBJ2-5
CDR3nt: TGCGCCAGCAGTGATGGTAGCGGGAGTTTTCAAGAGACCCAGTACTTC
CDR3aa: CASSDGSGSFQETQYF

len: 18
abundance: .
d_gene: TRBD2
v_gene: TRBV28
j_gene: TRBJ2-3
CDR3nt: TGTGCCAGCCAGCTACCGACCGGGACTAGCGGGCACACAGATACGCAGTATTTT
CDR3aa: CASQLPTGTSGHTDTQYF

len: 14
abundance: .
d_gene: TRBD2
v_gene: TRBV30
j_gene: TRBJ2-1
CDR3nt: TGTGCCTGGAGTACGCTAGCGGAGTACAATGAGCAGTTCTTC
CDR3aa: CAWSTLAEYNEQFF

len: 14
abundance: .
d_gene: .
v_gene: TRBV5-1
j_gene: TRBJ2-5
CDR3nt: TGCGCCAGCAGCCAAGTTGAGGGTCGGGAGACCCAGTACTTC
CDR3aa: CASSQVEGRETQYF

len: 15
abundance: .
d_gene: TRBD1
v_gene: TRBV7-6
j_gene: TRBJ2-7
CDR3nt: TGTGCCAGCAGCTTAGGGGACAGGGAACCCTACGAGCAGTACTTC
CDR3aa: CASSLGDREPYEQYF

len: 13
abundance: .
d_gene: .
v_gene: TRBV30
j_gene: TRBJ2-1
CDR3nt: TGTGCCTGGAGGAAGCGAACCATAAATGAGCAGTTCTTC
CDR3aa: CAWRKRTINEQFF

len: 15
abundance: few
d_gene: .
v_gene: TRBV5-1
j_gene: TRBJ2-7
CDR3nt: TGCGCCAGCAGCTTGCGGGACAACACTTACTACGAGCAGTACTTC
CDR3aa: CASSLRDNTYYEQYF

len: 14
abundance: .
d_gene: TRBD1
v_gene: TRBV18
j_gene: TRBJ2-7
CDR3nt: TGTGCCAGCTCACCCCTCGACAGGGCCTACGAGCAGTACTTC
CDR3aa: CASSPLDRAYEQYF

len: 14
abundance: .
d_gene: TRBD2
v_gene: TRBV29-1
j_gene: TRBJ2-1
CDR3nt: TGCAGCGGCTCCGGGACTAAAAAGTACAATGAGCAGTTCTTC
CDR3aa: CSGSGTKKYNEQFF

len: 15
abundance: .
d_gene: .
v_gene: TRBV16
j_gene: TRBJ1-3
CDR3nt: TGTGCCAGCAGCCAATTTCGCACGGTTATGAACACCATATATTTT
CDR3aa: CASSQFRTVMNTIYF

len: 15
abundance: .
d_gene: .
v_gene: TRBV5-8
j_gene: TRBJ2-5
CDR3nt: TGTGCCAGCAGCTTTTTCACGGGGCGCGGTGAGACCCAGTACTTC
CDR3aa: CASSFFTGRGETQYF

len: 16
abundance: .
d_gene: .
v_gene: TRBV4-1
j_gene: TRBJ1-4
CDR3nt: TGCGCCAGCAGCCATGTTGAACAGTCAACTAATGAAAAACTGTTTTTT
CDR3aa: CASSHVEQSTNEKLFF

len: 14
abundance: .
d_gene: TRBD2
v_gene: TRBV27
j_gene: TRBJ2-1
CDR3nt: TGTGCCAGCAGTTTGGGAGTCGGGAGGAATGAGCAGTTCTTC
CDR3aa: CASSLGVGRNEQFF

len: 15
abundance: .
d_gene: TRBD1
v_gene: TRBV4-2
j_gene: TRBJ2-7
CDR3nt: TGTGCCAGCAGCCAAGGACAGGGCTCCGCCTACGAGCAGTACTTC
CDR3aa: CASSQGQGSAYEQYF

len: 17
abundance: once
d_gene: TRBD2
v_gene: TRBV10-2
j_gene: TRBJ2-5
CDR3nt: TGCGCCAGCAGTGAGGGAGCTAGCGGGAGCCTATGGGAGACCCAGTACTTC
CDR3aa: CASSEGASGSLWETQYF

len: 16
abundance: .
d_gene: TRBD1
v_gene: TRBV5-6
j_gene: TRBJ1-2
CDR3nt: TGTGCCAGCAGCTTGGTAGGGACAGGGACGCGAGGAGGCTACACCTTC
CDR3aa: CASSLVGTGTRGGYTF

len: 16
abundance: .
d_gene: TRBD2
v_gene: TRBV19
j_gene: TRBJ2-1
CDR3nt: TGTGCCAGTAGTGGGACTAGCGGGAGTTCCTACAATGAGCAGTTCTTC
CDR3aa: CASSGTSGSSYNEQFF

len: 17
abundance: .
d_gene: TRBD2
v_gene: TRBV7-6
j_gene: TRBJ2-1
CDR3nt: TGTGCCAGCAGCTCCCGACTAGCGGGAGTCGGGAATGATGAGCAGTTCTTC
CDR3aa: CASSSRLAGVGNDEQFF

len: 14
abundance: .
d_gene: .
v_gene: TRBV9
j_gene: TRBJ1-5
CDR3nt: TGTGCCAGCAGCGTAGCGGGGGCGAATCAGCCCCAGCATTTT
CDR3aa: CASSVAGANQPQHF

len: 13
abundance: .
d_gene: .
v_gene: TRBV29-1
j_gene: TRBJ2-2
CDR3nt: TGCAGCGTTGTTCAGGTGCGCACCGGGGAGCTGTTTTTT
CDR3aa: CSVVQVRTGELFF

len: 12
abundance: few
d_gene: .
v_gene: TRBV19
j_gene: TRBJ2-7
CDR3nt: TGTGCCTCGGGATCGGGCTACTGGGAGCAGTACTTC
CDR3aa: CASGSGYWEQYF

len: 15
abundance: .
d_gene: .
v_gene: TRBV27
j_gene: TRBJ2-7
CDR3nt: TGTGCCAGCACCAAAAACAGGGAGAGCGGCTACGAGCAGTACTTC
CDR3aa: CASTKNRESGYEQYF

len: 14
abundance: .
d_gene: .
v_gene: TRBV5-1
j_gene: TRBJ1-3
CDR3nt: TGCGCCAGCAGCCCGCTCGGGGCTGGAAACACCATATATTTT
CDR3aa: CASSPLGAGNTIYF

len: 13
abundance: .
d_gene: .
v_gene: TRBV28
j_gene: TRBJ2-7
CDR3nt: TGTGCCAGCAGTTCCCACAGAACCTACGAGCAGTACTTC
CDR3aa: CASSSHRTYEQYF

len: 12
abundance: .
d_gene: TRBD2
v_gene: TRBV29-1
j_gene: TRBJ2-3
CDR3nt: TGCAGCGTTGGCGGGAGGTCTAATACGCAGTATTTT
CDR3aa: CSVGGRSNTQYF

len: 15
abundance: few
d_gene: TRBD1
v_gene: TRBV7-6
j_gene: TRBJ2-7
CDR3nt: TGTGCCAGCAGCTTAGGGGACAGAAGCTCCTACGAGCAGTACTTC
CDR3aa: CASSLGDRSSYEQYF

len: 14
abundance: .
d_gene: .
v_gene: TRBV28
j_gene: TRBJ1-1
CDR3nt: TGTGCCAGCAGTTCCCGACCCGGTAACACTGAAGCTTTCTTT
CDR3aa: CASSSRPGNTEAFF

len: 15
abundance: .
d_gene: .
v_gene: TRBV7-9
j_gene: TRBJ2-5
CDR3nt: TGTGCCAGCAGACAGTTCCTAGCGACCCAAGACACCCAGTACTTC
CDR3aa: CASRQFLATQDTQYF

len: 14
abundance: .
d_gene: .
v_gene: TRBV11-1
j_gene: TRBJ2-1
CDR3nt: TGTGCCAGCAGCTTAGACGGACTTCACAATGAGCAGTTCTTC
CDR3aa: CASSLDGLHNEQFF

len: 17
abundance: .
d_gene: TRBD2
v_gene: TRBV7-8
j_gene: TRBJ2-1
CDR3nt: TGTGCCAGCAGCCGACCCGGGAGCGGGGGGATCGGGAATGAGCAGTTCTTC
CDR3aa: CASSRPGSGGIGNEQFF

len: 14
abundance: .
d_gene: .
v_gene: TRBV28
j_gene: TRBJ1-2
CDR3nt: TGTGCCAGCAGTTCAGTCCAGGGGTTCTATGGCTACACCTTC
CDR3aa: CASSSVQGFYGYTF

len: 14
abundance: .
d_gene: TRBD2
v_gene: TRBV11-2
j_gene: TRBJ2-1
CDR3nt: TGTGCCAGCAGCTTACTAGCGGGAGTAGGTGAGCAGTTCTTC
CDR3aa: CASSLLAGVGEQFF

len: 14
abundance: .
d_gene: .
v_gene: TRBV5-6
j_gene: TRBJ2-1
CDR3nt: TGTGCCAGCAGCGCCCCGGGTCACTACAATGAGCAGTTCTTC
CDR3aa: CASSAPGHYNEQFF

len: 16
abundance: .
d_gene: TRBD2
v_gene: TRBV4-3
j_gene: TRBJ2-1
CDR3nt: TGCGCCAGCAGCCAAACCCCTTCGGGGGGGAACAATGAGCAGTTCTTC
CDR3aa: CASSQTPSGGNNEQFF

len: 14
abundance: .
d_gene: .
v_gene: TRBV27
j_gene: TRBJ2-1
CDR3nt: TGTGCCAGCAGTTTATCCCGCGTATACAATGAGCAGTTCTTC
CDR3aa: CASSLSRVYNEQFF

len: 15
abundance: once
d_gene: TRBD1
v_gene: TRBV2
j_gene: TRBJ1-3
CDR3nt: TGTGCCAGCAGAGGCTGGGACAGCTCTGGAAACACCATATATTTT
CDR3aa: CASRGWDSSGNTIYF